This paragraph reports one T cell receptor beta chain. Its antigen is undetermined. The data were obtained in a study of T-cell reconstitution after alpha-beta-depleted transplantation in children. The V and J ends lost 0 bases and 10 bases respectively, with 9 bases between them. This CDR3 has 13 amino acids. Per the germline V gene, CDR1 is MNHEY and CDR2 is SVGAGI. Findings and limits, study-wide: It was surviving recipient T cells and thymic progenitors that gave some patients high TCRbeta diversity at day 60.

Preparation of the TCRbeta library used unique molecular identifiers. MiXCR was run by TCRdb on the PCR reads, yielding one entry per CDR3 protein. The sample records about 580,000 distinct CDR3 sequences, 23% being singletons. The sequencing here drew on PBMCs, mostly from graft donor cells, taken 360 days after TCRalphabeta/CD19-depleted stem cell transplant. This TCR derives from a boy under two years old who had a stem cell transplant for acute myeloid leukemia, so the T cells may come from the graft donor. The chain combines TRBV6-5 with TRBJ1-4; the D gene is possibly TRBD1 (5 bases). The chain's CDR3 is CASSYSPGRKLFF. In DNA form, the CDR3 reads TGTGCCAGCAGTTACTCTCCAGGGCGAAAACTGTTTTTT.